The 14 T cell receptor beta chains listed next were all sequenced from one sample in a study of cytomegalovirus exposure and HLA in healthy donors. 13 Jbeta primers and 60 Vbeta primers were used for the PCR. The data were produced by immunoSEQ multiplex PCR, yet TCRdb's version contains in-frame clones alone and is incomplete. The profile shows 75,000 to 90,000 clones, approximately 74% of them singletons. Sequencing was performed on PBMCs. The source is a man under 40 in good health and CMV-seropositive.

The chain recombines TRBV18 with TRBJ1-2, with 11 bases identical to TRBD1. Trimming removed 3 bases from V and 3 bases from J; junction bases left unmatched: 15. CDR1 KGHSH and CDR2 LQKENI come from the germline V gene. The CDR3 is 19 residues long. The CDR3: CASSPVPAGQGGGDYGYTF. As DNA, the CDR3 is TGTGCCAGCTCACCGGTTCCCGCGGGACAGGGGGGTGGCGACTATGGCTACACCTTC.

This chain connects TRBV18 to TRBJ1-2; D gene uncertain. Germline loops: CDR1 KGHSH, CDR2 LQKENI. This CDR3 is built from 14 residues. With 6 bases removed from V and 5 bases from J, the gap between germline ends came to 16 bases. The CDR3 here is CASSLMEELYGYTF. Here the CDR3 DNA reads TGTGCCAGCTCCCTAATGGAGGAGCTTTATGGCTACACCTTC.

The chain employs TRBV5-4 and TRBJ2-1; no definite D call. Trimming stripped 5 bases from V and 5 bases from J, with 11 bases between. The CDR3 length is 13 residues. From germline, CDR1 is SGHNT and CDR2 YYREEE (reference sequence). CDR3 DNA sequence: TGTGCCAGCAGTCCTGGGCCCAACAATGAGCAGTTCTTC. It yields the protein CASSPGPNNEQFF.

This clone has a handful of counts. This rearrangement joins TRBV28 to TRBJ1-1; D ambiguous. V lost 8 bases and J 2 bases, leaving 9 bases between the germline ends. The CDR3 sequence is 12 residues long. In germline, CDR1 is MDHEN, CDR2 SYDVKM. CDR3 nucleotide sequence: TGTGCCAGCCGCTCGACTAACACTGAAGCTTTCTTT. Its protein is CASRSTNTEAFF.

The gene calls are TRBV5-1 and TRBJ2-3; D is unresolved. Trimming cost V 0 bases and J 2 bases, with 10 bases left between them. Germline CDR1 reads SGHRS; CDR2 reads YFSETQ. The CDR3 is 15 residues long. The CDR3 loop reads CASSLAAHVTDTQYF. CDR3 in DNA: TGCGCCAGCAGCTTGGCCGCGCACGTCACAGATACGCAGTATTTT.

The chain couples TRBV19 to TRBJ2-3; TRBD1 matches 9 bases. V lost 5 bases to trimming and J lost 4 bases; unmatched junction nucleotides: 4. The CDR3 runs to 14 residues. Germline lookup yields CDR1 LNHDA and CDR2 SQIVND (reference sequence). The CDR3 DNA follows: TGTGCCAGTAGTCCGGGACAGGGTGCAGATACGCAGTATTTT. It codes for CASSPGQGADTQYF.

This rearrangement joins TRBV5-1 to TRBJ1-5; a weak D match, TRBD1 (5 bases). Germline-derived CDR1 and CDR2 are SGHRS and YFSETQ. Trimming pared 0 bases from V and 0 bases from J, leaving 10 bases between. CDR3 size: 16 residues. The CDR3 sequence is CASSLVDSLSNQPQHF. As DNA, the CDR3 is TGCGCCAGCAGCTTGGTTGACAGCCTTAGCAATCAGCCCCAGCATTTT.

The chain combines TRBV7-2 with TRBJ1-2; the match to TRBD1 covers 7 bases. Looked up from germline, CDR1 is SGHTA and CDR2 is FQGNSA. The CDR3 sequence is 16 residues long. Unmatched junction bases numbered 15, after V lost 3 bases and J lost 8 bases. The CDR3 coding sequence is TGTGCCAGCAGCTTTCGAAACTTAGACAGGGAACGAGGCTACACCTTC. It codes for CASSFRNLDRERGYTF. Filled out from reference TRBV7-2 and TRBJ1-2, the complete variable domain reads GAGVSQSPSNKVTEKGKDVELRCDPISGHTALYWYRQSLGQGLEFLIYFQGNSAPDKSGLPSDRFSAERTGGSVSTLTIQRTQQEDSAVYLCASSFRNLDRERGYTFGSGTRLTVV.

V is TRBV5-1 and J is TRBJ2-1; 10 bases are shared with TRBD2. V lost 0 bases, J lost 6 bases, and 3 bases stayed unmatched. Germline CDR1 is SGHRS and CDR2 is YFSETQ. The length of the CDR3 is 15 residues. CDR3 nucleotide sequence: TGCGCCAGCAGCTTGGAAGCGGGAGGGCCCAATGAGCAGTTCTTC. It is translated as CASSLEAGGPNEQFF.

This clone was observed a handful of times. CDR3 protein: CASSEGGGRSSPLHF. The CDR3, as DNA: TGTGCCAGCAGTGAAGGAGGGGGCCGTAGTTCACCCCTCCACTTT. This chain connects TRBV6-1 to TRBJ1-6, with TRBD1 identical over 7 bases. Per germline, CDR1 MNHNS and CDR2 SASEGT. CDR3 length: 15 amino acids. V lost 1 base and J lost 9; bases outside the gene matches: 6.

V is TRBV25-1 and J is TRBJ2-7; perhaps TRBD2 as D (6 bases). Germline V gene sequence: CDR1 MGHDK, CDR2 SYGVNS. This CDR3 has 13 amino acids. Trimming took off 7 bases at V and 3 bases at J, with 13 bases between the two ends. The CDR3 spells CASKTSVGYEQYF. The CDR3 DNA is TGTGCCAGCAAGACTAGTGTCGGCTACGAGCAGTACTTC.

The gene calls are TRBV19 and TRBJ1-1; D call uncertain. CDR1 and CDR2 from the germline V gene are LNHDA and SQIVND (reference sequence). The CDR3 contains 14 residues. Trimming removed 7 bases from V and 2 bases from J, with 14 bases in between. CDR3 protein: CASINSPGNTEAFF. The CDR3 coding sequence is TGTGCCAGTATTAATAGCCCGGGAAACACTGAAGCTTTCTTT. The full variable domain, in which reference TRBV19 and TRBJ1-1 provide the parts outside the CDR3, is DGGITQSPKYLFRKEGQNVTLSCEQNLNHDAMYWYRQDPGQGLRLIYYSQIVNDFQKGDIAEGYSVSREKKESFPLTVTSAQKNPTAFYLCASINSPGNTEAFFGQGTRLTVV.

The V and J genes are TRBV27 and TRBJ1-5; 11 bases agree with TRBD1. Looked up from germline, CDR1 is MNHEY and CDR2 is SMNVEV (reference sequence). The CDR3 length is 14 residues. V lost 8 bases and J lost 8; bases outside the gene matches: 8. Here the CDR3 DNA reads TGTGCCAGCCGCCCGGGGACAGGGGGAAAGCCCCAGCATTTT. Encoded protein: CASRPGTGGKPQHF.

The chain is built from TRBV7-9 and TRBJ1-2; TRBD1 might be the D (6 bases). Germline V lookup: CDR1 SEHNR, CDR2 FQNEAQ (reference sequence). Between the trimmed V and J ends, which lost 1 base and 4 bases, there was a span of 16 bases. The CDR3 is 16 amino acids. The CDR3 here is CASSLVGGRDPYGYTF. In DNA, the CDR3 is TGTGCCAGCAGCTTAGTAGGGGGGAGGGACCCCTATGGCTACACCTTC.